This TCR beta chain appears in the sequencing data of a study of blood T cells in healthy people across ages. This clonotype was seen at least ten times. The germline V gene has CDR1 MNHEY and CDR2 SMNVEV (reference sequence). Trimming cost V 6 bases and J 7 bases, with 15 bases left between them. The CDR3 sequence is 13 residues long. Primers used in a second PCR of roughly 6 to 12 cycles were a sample-barcoded 5' primer and a J-beta primer mix. Using its own MiXCR run on the 5' RACE reads, TCRdb lists one record per CDR3 protein. The sample shows approximately 800,000 distinct CDR3 sequences, roughly 40% of them seen only once.

This receptor was obtained from a man between 18 and 29 years old in good health. The chain carries TRBV27 and TRBJ1-2; D gene ambiguous. Source material: blood. The CDR3 DNA follows: TGTGCCAGCAGCTACCCGGCAGGCTTTGGCTACACCTTC. Translated: CASSYPAGFGYTF.